This TCR beta chain originates from a study of cytotoxic CD8 clonotypes in ibrutinib-treated CLL. With regard to this clone: Its antigen is currently unknown.

The CDR3 sequence is 13 residues long. Germline V gene sequence: CDR1 MNHNS, CDR2 SASEGT. V was clipped by 10 bases and J by 5 bases; unmatched bases: 9. Generated by immunoSEQ multiplex PCR, the TCRdb table keeps only in-frame clones and is missing some. The sample yields around 310,000 clones, around four fifths seen once. Study-wide results and caveats: The study sampled sustained-remission and progressing patients at different times. Measured clonality at baseline was greater than in age-matched healthy donors and tracked with circulating CD8+ T-cell counts.

The material sequenced was PBMCs, taken before ibrutinib treatment. The sequence was obtained from a human donor with chronic lymphocytic leukemia. The V and J genes are TRBV6-1 and TRBJ1-2; 8 bases match TRBD1. The CDR3 DNA reads TGTGCCACAGGACAGGGCGAGGAATATGGCTACACCTTC. This translates into CATGQGEEYGYTF.